This T cell receptor (beta chain) stems from a study of early T cells in non-severe SARS-CoV-2 infection. Regarding the study as a whole: Sequences matched to VDJdb favored anti-spike CD8 responses, while private and CD4 specificities were missed.

V was cut by 0 bases and J by 2 bases, with 9 bases left in between. CDR1 and CDR2 (germline): SGHVS, FNYEAQ. CDR3 length: 15 residues. Attachment of unique molecular identifiers to individual cDNA molecules was performed. TCRdb fed the 5' RACE reads into MiXCR, producing one record per CDR3 protein. The table records roughly 60,000 distinct CDR3 sequences, 5.6% of them present only once. At least ten counts were recorded for this clonotype. Its cognate antigen is unknown. The chain combines TRBV7-6 with TRBJ2-3; D unresolved. The TCR was taken from an adult who was a healthcare worker with PCR-confirmed SARS-CoV-2 infection or an uninfected control (not recorded which). The sequenced sample was whole blood. In nucleotides, the CDR3 is TGTGCCAGCAGCTTAGCCGACGGTTCCACAGATACGCAGTATTTT. Residues: CASSLADGSTDTQYF.